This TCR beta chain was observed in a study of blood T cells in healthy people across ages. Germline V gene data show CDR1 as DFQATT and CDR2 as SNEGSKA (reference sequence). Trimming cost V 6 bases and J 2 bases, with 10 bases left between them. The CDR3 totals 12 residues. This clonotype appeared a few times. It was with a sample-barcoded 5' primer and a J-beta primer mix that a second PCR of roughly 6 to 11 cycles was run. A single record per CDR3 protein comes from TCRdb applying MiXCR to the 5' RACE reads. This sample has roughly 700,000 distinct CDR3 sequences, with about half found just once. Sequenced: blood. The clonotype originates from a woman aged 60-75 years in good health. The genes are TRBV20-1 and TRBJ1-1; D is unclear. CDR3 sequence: CSARPQNTEAFF. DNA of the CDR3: TGCAGTGCCCGACCGCAAAACACTGAAGCTTTCTTT.